Here is one TCR beta chain with its context. The data were taken from a study of shared clonotypes between healthy human individuals. On the study more broadly: There were three CD4 naive, three CD4 memory, two CD8 naive and one CD8 memory plates per donor.

Sequencing used immunoSEQ multiplex PCR; TCRdb keeps in-frame clones, though not all of them. The data show hundreds of thousands of clones, just over 95% seen once. Germline V gene data show CDR1 as MGHRA and CDR2 as YSYEKL. The CDR3 spans 14 residues. The V and J ends lost 1 base and 1 base respectively, with 5 bases between them. This clonotype originated in a man aged 25 to 40 in good health. This chain connects TRBV4-1 to TRBJ1-3; D is uncertain. Sequenced: memory CD8+ T cells sorted from blood. Subset noted: CD45RO+ cells pooled with CCR7-negative TemRA cells. CDR3 protein: CASSQAGSGNTIYF. The CDR3 DNA sequence: TGCGCCAGCAGCCAAGCAGGTTCTGGAAACACCATATATTTT.